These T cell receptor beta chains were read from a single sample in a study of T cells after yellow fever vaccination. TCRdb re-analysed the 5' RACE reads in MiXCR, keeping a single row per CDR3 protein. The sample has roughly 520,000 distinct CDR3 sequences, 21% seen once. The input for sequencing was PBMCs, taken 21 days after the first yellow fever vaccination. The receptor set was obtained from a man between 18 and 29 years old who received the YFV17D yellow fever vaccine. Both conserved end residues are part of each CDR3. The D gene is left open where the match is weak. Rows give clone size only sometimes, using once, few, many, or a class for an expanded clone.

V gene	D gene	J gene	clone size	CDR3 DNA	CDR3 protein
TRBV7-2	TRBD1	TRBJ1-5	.	TGTGCCAGCGCGGACAGGGCCCATAGCAATCAGCCCCAGCATTTT	CASADRAHSNQPQHF
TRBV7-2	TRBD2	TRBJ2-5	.	TGTGCCAGCAGCTTAACGAGCGGGGGGGAACGGGAGACCCAGTACTTC	CASSLTSGGERETQYF
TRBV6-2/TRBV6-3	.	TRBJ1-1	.	TGTGCCAGCAGTTACCAGAAAACTGAAGCTTTCTTT	CASSYQKTEAFF
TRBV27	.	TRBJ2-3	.	TGTGCCAGCAGTCCCTGGGGACCCGACCATACGCAGTATTTT	CASSPWGPDHTQYF
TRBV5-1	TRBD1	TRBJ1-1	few	TGCGCCAGCAACGAACAGGGGTGGAGCACTGAAGCTTTCTTT	CASNEQGWSTEAFF
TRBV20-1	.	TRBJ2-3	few	TGCAGTGCTAGATCCCCCGGTTACACAGATACGCAGTATTTT	CSARSPGYTDTQYF
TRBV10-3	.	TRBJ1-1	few	TGTGCCATCAGTGAGGCCCGCGGGGGCACTGAAGCTTTCTTT	CAISEARGGTEAFF
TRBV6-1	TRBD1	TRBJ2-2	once	TGTGCCAGCAGGTCACAGGGGGTTGTCACCGGGGAGCTGTTTTTT	CASRSQGVVTGELFF
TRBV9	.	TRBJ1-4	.	TGTGCCAGCAGCGCGAGAGGGGACCTTAATGAAAAACTGTTTTTT	CASSARGDLNEKLFF
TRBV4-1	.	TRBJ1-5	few	TGCGCCAGCAGCCAAGATCCGGATATCAAGCCCCAGCATTTT	CASSQDPDIKPQHF
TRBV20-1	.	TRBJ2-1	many	TGCAGTGCCCCAGATCGCAGCGGTAACAATGAGCAGTTCTTC	CSAPDRSGNNEQFF
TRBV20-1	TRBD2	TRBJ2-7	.	TGCAGTGCTACCGTAGCGGGGCTCGACGAGCAGTACTTC	CSATVAGLDEQYF
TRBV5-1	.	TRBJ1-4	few	TGCGCCAGCAGCTTGTTTGGGGCGGGGAGTAATGAAAAACTGTTTTTT	CASSLFGAGSNEKLFF
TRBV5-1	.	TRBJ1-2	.	TGCGCCAGCACTCTCGGTGAACTTAACTATGGCTACACCTTC	CASTLGELNYGYTF
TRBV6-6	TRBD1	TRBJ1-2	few	TGTGCCAGCAGTTACGAGGGGGCACGAGGCTACACCTTC	CASSYEGARGYTF
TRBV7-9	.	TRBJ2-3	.	TGTGCCAGCAGCTTATTCATTCGCACAGATACGCAGTATTTT	CASSLFIRTDTQYF
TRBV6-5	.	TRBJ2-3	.	TGTGCCAGCAGTTACTCGAATCTCGGAAAGTCAGATACGCAGTATTTT	CASSYSNLGKSDTQYF
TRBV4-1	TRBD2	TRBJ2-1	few	TGCGCCAGCAGCCAAACTAGCGGGGGGGCCTTAGAGCAGTTCTTC	CASSQTSGGALEQFF
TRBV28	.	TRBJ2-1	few	TGTGCCAGCAGTTTCTCAGGGGTGAATGAGCAGTTCTTC	CASSFSGVNEQFF
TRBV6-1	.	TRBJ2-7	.	TGTGCCAGCAGGCCCCTTGCTACCTACGAGCAGTACTTC	CASRPLATYEQYF
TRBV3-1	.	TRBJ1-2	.	TGTGCCAGCAGCCATTGGACTGGTGGGGTCTATGGCTACACCTTC	CASSHWTGGVYGYTF
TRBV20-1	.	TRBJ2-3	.	TGCAGTGCTTGGCGGGGTGGAAAGCAGTATTTT	CSAWRGGKQYF
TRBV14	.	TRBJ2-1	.	TGTGCCAGCAGCCGGCAGGGGGACTGGCACAATGAGCAGTTCTTC	CASSRQGDWHNEQFF
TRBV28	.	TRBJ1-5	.	TGTGCCAGCAGCCCCGGGGGATATCGATTTAGCAATCAGCCCCAGCATTTT	CASSPGGYRFSNQPQHF
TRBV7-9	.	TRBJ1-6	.	TGTGCCAGCAGCTTCGGGACTTCTAATTCACCCCTCCACTTT	CASSFGTSNSPLHF
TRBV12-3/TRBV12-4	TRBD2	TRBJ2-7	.	TGTGCCAGCAGGACTAGCGGGGGGTCCTACGAGCAGTACTTC	CASRTSGGSYEQYF
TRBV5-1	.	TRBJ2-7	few	TGCGCCAGCAGGCCCACAGCTCCTTTATCCTACGAGCAGTACTTC	CASRPTAPLSYEQYF
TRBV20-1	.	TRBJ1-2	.	TGCAGTGCTGCGGGGGGAGCCGGCTATGGCTACACCTTC	CSAAGGAGYGYTF
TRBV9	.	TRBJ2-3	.	TGTGCCAGCAGCTCTAGAGGGGGGACCACAGATACGCAGTATTTT	CASSSRGGTTDTQYF
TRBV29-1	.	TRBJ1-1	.	TGCAGCGTGGACACGTTCATGAACACTGAAGCTTTCTTT	CSVDTFMNTEAFF
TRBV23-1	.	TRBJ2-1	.	TGCGCCAGCAGTAAAGTCTGCTACAATGAGCAGTTCTTC	CASSKVCYNEQFF
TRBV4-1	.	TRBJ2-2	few	TGCGCCAGCAGCCTGGCGGGTGCAGGGGTCGGGGTGGGCGGGGAGCTGTTTTTT	CASSLAGAGVGVGGELFF
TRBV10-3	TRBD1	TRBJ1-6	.	TGTGCCATCAGTCCCGGGACAGGGGATTCACCCCTCCACTTT	CAISPGTGDSPLHF
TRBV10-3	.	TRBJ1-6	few	TGTGCCATCAGTGAGCAGGAAAAAAATTCACCCCTCCACTTT	CAISEQEKNSPLHF
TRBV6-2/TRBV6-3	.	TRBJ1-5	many	TGTGCCGCCGGGGCAGGGGCGTCTTCGCCCCAGCATTTT	CAAGAGASSPQHF
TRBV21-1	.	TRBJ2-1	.	TGTGCCAGCAGCAAAGATCCGGGGAACCCTTACAATGAGCAGTTCTTC	CASSKDPGNPYNEQFF
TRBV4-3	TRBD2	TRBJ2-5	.	TGCGCCAGCAGCCGGACTAGCGGGAGGGGAGAGACCCAGTACTTC	CASSRTSGRGETQYF
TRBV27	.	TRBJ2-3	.	TGTGCCAGCAGCGTACTTACGGGTTTTGGCACAGATACGCAGTATTTT	CASSVLTGFGTDTQYF
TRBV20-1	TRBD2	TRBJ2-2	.	TGCAGTGCTAGAGATCGGCGGGGAGGGACCGGGGAGCTGTTTTTT	CSARDRRGGTGELFF
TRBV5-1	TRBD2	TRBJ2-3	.	TGCGCCAGCAGCCGCTCGCCCAGCGGGGGGTTGTTAGATACGCAGTATTTT	CASSRSPSGGLLDTQYF
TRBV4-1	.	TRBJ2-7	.	TGCGCCAGCAGCCCGCGGGAATCCAGCTCCTACGAGCAGTACTTC	CASSPRESSSYEQYF
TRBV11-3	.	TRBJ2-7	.	TGTGCCAGCAGCTTAGCCAGGGGCTACGAGCGGTACTTC	CASSLARGYERYF
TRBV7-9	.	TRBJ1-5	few	TGTGCCAGCAGCCGGGGGGGACCCCAGCATTTT	CASSRGGPQHF
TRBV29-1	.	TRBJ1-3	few	TGCAGCGTTGAAGATCTCCCGGGGGTGGCTGGAAACACCATATATTTT	CSVEDLPGVAGNTIYF
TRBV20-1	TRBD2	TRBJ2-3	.	TGCAGGGCGATGGACGGGGGGGCGGGTACAGATACGCAGTATTTT	CRAMDGGAGTDTQYF
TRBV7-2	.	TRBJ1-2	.	TGTGCCAGCAGCTTAGACTCAACTACAGCTCGCTACACCTTC	CASSLDSTTARYTF
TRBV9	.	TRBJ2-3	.	TGTGCCAGCAGCGTAGATGGGGATACGCAGTATTTT	CASSVDGDTQYF
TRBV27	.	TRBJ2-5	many	TGTGCCAGCAGCCTAACAGGGAAGACCCAGTACTTC	CASSLTGKTQYF
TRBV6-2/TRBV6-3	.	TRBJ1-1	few	TGTGCCAGCAGGCGAATGAACACTGAAGCTTTCTTT	CASRRMNTEAFF
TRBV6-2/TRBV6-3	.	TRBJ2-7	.	TGTGCCAGCAGTTACGAACAGGGAAGGACCTACGAGCAGTACTTC	CASSYEQGRTYEQYF
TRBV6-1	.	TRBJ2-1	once	TGTGCCAGCGATCGGGGGCCTGGCTACAATGAGCAGTTCTTC	CASDRGPGYNEQFF
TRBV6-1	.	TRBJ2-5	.	TGTGCCAGCAGTGAACAGGCCGGAGCGGAGACCCAGTACTTC	CASSEQAGAETQYF